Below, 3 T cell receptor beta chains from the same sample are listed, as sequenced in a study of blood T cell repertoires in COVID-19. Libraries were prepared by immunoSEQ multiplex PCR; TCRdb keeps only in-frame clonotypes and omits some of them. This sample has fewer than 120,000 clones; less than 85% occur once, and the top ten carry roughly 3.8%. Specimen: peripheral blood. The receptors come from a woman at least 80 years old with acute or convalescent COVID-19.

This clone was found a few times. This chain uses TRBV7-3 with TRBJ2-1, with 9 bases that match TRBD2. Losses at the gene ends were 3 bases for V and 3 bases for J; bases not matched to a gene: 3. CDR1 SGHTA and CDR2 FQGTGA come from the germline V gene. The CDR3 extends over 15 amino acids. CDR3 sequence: CASSLSGGNYNEQFF. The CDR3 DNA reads TGTGCCAGCAGCTTGAGCGGGGGGAACTACAATGAGCAGTTCTTC.

The CDR3 region is CASTRVSSFSYEQYF. The CDR3 DNA sequence: TGTGCCAGCACCAGGGTCAGCAGCTTCTCCTACGAGCAGTACTTC. V gene TRBV6-5 combines with J gene TRBJ2-7; weak D call: TRBD1 (5 bases). V was pared by 7 bases and J by 0 bases, with 16 bases between. This CDR3 has 15 amino acids. Germline V gene sequence: CDR1 MNHEY, CDR2 SVGAGI.

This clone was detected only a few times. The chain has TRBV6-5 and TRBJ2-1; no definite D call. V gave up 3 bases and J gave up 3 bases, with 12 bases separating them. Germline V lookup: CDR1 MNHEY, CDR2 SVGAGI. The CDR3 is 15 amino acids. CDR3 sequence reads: CASSYGDSHYNEQFF. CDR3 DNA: TGTGCCAGCAGTTATGGAGACTCTCACTACAATGAGCAGTTCTTC.